These 30 T cell receptor beta chains came from one sample sequenced in a study of cytomegalovirus exposure and HLA in healthy donors. PCR primers comprised 60 Vbeta and 13 Jbeta primers. TCRdb keeps only in-frame clones here, not all; method: immunoSEQ multiplex PCR. The top ten hold 7.5% to 9% of the sample, which has around 67,000 clones, around 82% seen once. Sequencing used PBMCs. Receptor source: a man younger than 30 in good health and CMV-seropositive.

In regard to this clone: Other DNA sequences within the sample encode an identical CDR3. This chain connects TRBV6-5 to TRBJ1-5; no clear D. CDR1 MNHEY and CDR2 SVGAGI come from the germline V gene. Between the trimmed V and J ends, which lost 0 bases and 7 bases, there was a span of 13 bases. CDR3 length: 15 amino acids. The CDR3 DNA reads TGTGCCAGCAGTTACTCTGCGGGCGGGAGGCAGCCCCAGCATTTT. Translated: CASSYSAGGRQPQHF.

V gene TRBV5-1 combines with J gene TRBJ1-2, with 10 positions matching TRBD1. After removal of 2 bases from V and 6 bases from J, the junction contained 4 bases not matched to a gene. This CDR3 has 14 residues. The germline V gene encodes CDR1 SGHRS and CDR2 YFSETQ. The CDR3 region is CASSFLGQGNGYTF. Written as DNA, the CDR3 is TGCGCCAGCAGCTTTCTGGGACAGGGGAATGGCTACACCTTC.

The rearrangement joins TRBV29-1 to TRBJ2-3; D is possibly TRBD2 (5 bases). The V gene lost 0 bases and the J gene lost 0 bases, with 13 bases spanning the gap. CDR1 is SQVTM and CDR2 is ANQGSEA in the germline V gene. The length of the CDR3 is 16 residues. CDR3 sequence reads: CSVEEWETQSTDTQYF. For the CDR3, the DNA is TGCAGCGTTGAAGAATGGGAGACTCAGAGCACAGATACGCAGTATTTT.

The chain uses TRBV4-2 and TRBJ2-5; TRBD2 agrees at 9 bases. The germline gives CDR1 LGHNA, CDR2 YNFKEQ. Losses at the gene ends were 1 base for V and 5 bases for J; bases not matched to a gene: 5. The CDR3 covers 15 residues. The CDR3 is CASSQVAGAGETQYF. The DNA for the CDR3 is TGTGCCAGCAGCCAAGTAGCGGGGGCGGGGGAGACCCAGTACTTC.

The gene calls are TRBV6-5 and TRBJ2-5; D call uncertain. The CDR3 totals 13 residues. Trimming took 4 bases from V and 2 from J, leaving 8 bases between them. Germline CDR1 is MNHEY and CDR2 is SVGAGI. CDR3: CASSFAVQETQYF. The CDR3 bases are TGTGCCAGCAGTTTCGCAGTTCAAGAGACCCAGTACTTC.

The genes are TRBV30 and TRBJ2-7; 7 positions agree with TRBD1. Germline lookup yields CDR1 GTSNPN and CDR2 SVGIG (reference sequence). CDR3 length: 14 residues. After removal of 0 bases from V and 2 bases from J, the junction contained 4 bases not matched to a gene. The CDR3 here is CAWSVGTATYEQYF. The CDR3 DNA reads as TGTGCCTGGAGTGTCGGGACAGCCACCTACGAGCAGTACTTC.

V and J are TRBV27 and TRBJ1-1, with D possibly being TRBD1 (5 bases). There are 14 residues in the CDR3. Trimming cost V 2 bases and J 1 base, with 8 bases left between them. Germline V CDR1 and CDR2: MNHEY, SMNVEV (reference sequence). Written as DNA, the CDR3 is TGTGCCAGCAGTTTAGGGGCACCGAACACTGAAGCTTTCTTT. Its protein product is CASSLGAPNTEAFF.

The chain uses TRBV6-5 and TRBJ2-1; D perhaps matches TRBD1 (5 bases). CDR3 size: 12 residues. Germline loops: CDR1 MNHEY, CDR2 SVGAGI. Deletions cut 4 bases from V and 7 bases from J, with 8 bases between. The CDR3 region has the DNA TGTGCCAGCAGTTCCTACAGGAATGAGCAGTTCTTC. It codes for CASSSYRNEQFF.

This chain joins TRBV30 and TRBJ2-7, with 7 bases lining up with TRBD1. The CDR3 covers 13 residues. J lost 0 bases, V lost 5 bases, and 4 bases had no gene match. Germline loops: CDR1 GTSNPN, CDR2 SVGIG (reference sequence). The CDR3 here is CAWDRDNSYEQYF. CDR3 in DNA: TGTGCCTGGGACAGGGACAACTCCTACGAGCAGTACTTC.

This clone was found a few times. The sample holds other DNA sequences that translate to the same CDR3. The V call is TRBV28, the J call TRBJ1-2, with a possible D match to TRBD1 (5 bases). The CDR3 covers 13 residues. The V gene's germline CDR1 is MDHEN and CDR2 SYDVKM. The ends were cut back, 4 bases at V and 2 bases at J, with 8 bases in the middle. CDR3 nucleotides: TGTGCCAGCAGTTCAGGACAAAACTATGGCTACACCTTC. It specifies CASSSGQNYGYTF.

The J gene is TRBJ2-3, the V gene TRBV6-8, with a possible D match to TRBD1 (5 bases). Germline CDR1 and CDR2: MNHGY and SAAAGT. V dropped 9 bases and J dropped 1 base, with 14 bases sitting between them. There are 14 residues in the CDR3. Here the CDR3 DNA reads TGTGCCAGGACAGATCGTAACGGCACAGATACGCAGTATTTT. Protein sequence: CARTDRNGTDTQYF.

The V and J genes are TRBV11-3 and TRBJ2-1, with D hard to call. The V gene's germline CDR1 is SGHNT and CDR2 YENEEA. The CDR3 runs 13 residues. Trimming shortened V by 2 bases and J by 6 bases, and 8 bases separated the two germline ends. The DNA of the CDR3 is TGTGCCAGCAGCTTATCAAGCCCCAATGAGCAGTTCTTC. This sequence encodes CASSLSSPNEQFF.

The rearrangement joins TRBV15 to TRBJ1-2; weak D call: TRBD1 (6 bases). V was pared by 3 bases and J by 1 base, with 12 bases between. CDR3 size: 15 residues. Per the germline V gene, CDR1 is LNHNV and CDR2 is YYDKDF (reference sequence). In DNA, the CDR3 is TGTGCCACCAGCAGTGCCTACAGGGATAACTATGGCTACACCTTC. The encoded protein is CATSSAYRDNYGYTF.

This sequence joins TRBV6-1 and TRBJ1-5, with 10 bases identical to TRBD1. Looked up from germline, CDR1 is MNHNS and CDR2 is SASEGT. The J segment lost 6 bases and the V segment lost 4 bases, leaving 6 bases of the junction unmatched. This CDR3 has 15 amino acids. CDR3 sequence: CASSALTGGGQPQHF. DNA for the CDR3: TGTGCCAGCAGTGCGCTGACAGGGGGCGGTCAGCCCCAGCATTTT.

This clone has more than one count but fewer than ten. The J gene is TRBJ2-7, the V gene TRBV5-8; D possibly corresponds to TRBD1 (6 bases). V was trimmed by 1 base and J by 2 bases, leaving 13 bases between them. There are 15 residues in the CDR3. Germline CDR1 is SGHTS and CDR2 is YDEGEE. The CDR3 sequence: CASSLQGGLPYEQYF. The CDR3 DNA follows: TGTGCCAGCAGCTTGCAAGGGGGTCTACCCTACGAGCAGTACTTC.

The chain employs TRBV2 and TRBJ1-5, with a tentative D call TRBD1 (6 bases). Trimming pared 3 bases from V and 1 base from J, leaving 10 bases between. Germline V gives CDR1 SNHLY, CDR2 FYNNEI. This CDR3 spans 15 amino acids. The CDR3 DNA reads as TGTGCCAGCAGTGATCCAGGGGTGAGCAATCAGCCCCAGCATTTT. This encodes CASSDPGVSNQPQHF. The full variable domain, rest sourced from reference TRBV2 and TRBJ1-5, is EPEVTQTPSHQVTQMGQEVILRCVPISNHLYFYWYRQILGQKVEFLVSFYNNEISEKSEIFDDQFSVERPDGSNFTLKIRSTKLEDSAMYFCASSDPGVSNQPQHFGDGTRLSIL.

The genes are TRBV30 and TRBJ1-1; D might be TRBD1 (5 bases). The CDR3 is made up of 13 amino acids. V was trimmed by 4 bases and J by 6 bases, leaving 15 bases between them. Germline V gives CDR1 GTSNPN, CDR2 SVGIG (reference sequence). This CDR3 is CAWTVWEGAEAFF. The CDR3 region has the DNA TGTGCCTGGACGGTTTGGGAAGGGGCTGAAGCTTTCTTT.

The V and J genes are TRBV4-1 and TRBJ2-5, with D maybe TRBD2 (7 bases). Germline V CDR1 and CDR2: MGHRA, YSYEKL. Trimming shortened V by 1 base and J by 2 bases, and 11 bases separated the two germline ends. The CDR3 sequence is 15 residues long. CDR3 nucleotide sequence: TGCGCCAGCAGCCAAGTAGGGGGGGCTCAAGAGACCCAGTACTTC. This codes for CASSQVGGAQETQYF.

The chain links TRBV7-2 to TRBJ2-1, with 11 nucleotides matching TRBD2. Germline V gene lookup returns CDR1 SGHTA and CDR2 FQGNSA. The CDR3 covers 15 residues. The V and J ends lost 3 bases and 4 bases, in that order; junction bases with no gene match: 2. Written as DNA, the CDR3 is TGTGCCAGCAGCTTGGGGACTAGCGGATACAATGAGCAGTTCTTC. This translates into CASSLGTSGYNEQFF. Filled out from reference TRBV7-2 and TRBJ2-1, the complete variable domain reads GAGVSQSPSNKVTEKGKDVELRCDPISGHTALYWYRQSLGQGLEFLIYFQGNSAPDKSGLPSDRFSAERTGGSVSTLTIQRTQQEDSAVYLCASSLGTSGYNEQFFGPGTRLTVL.

The sample holds one count of this clone. The chain recombines TRBV29-1 with TRBJ2-7, with 12 bases aligning to TRBD1. CDR1 and CDR2 (germline): SQVTM, ANQGSEA. V trimming: 7 bases; J trimming: 5 bases; junction bases outside the gene matches: 15. The CDR3 consists of 16 residues. CDR3 in amino acids: CSAKTRPGQGADEQYF. The CDR3, as DNA: TGCAGCGCCAAAACGCGTCCGGGACAGGGGGCGGACGAGCAGTACTTC.

V usage is TRBV28 and J usage is TRBJ1-6; 7 bases are a match to TRBD1. The CDR3 covers 13 residues. CDR1 is MDHEN, CDR2 SYDVKM, per germline. The junction had 11 bases not matched to a gene; V was cut back by 11 bases and J by 10 bases. The CDR3 DNA follows: TGTGCCCATACAGACAGGGAGGCCTCACCCCTCCACTTT. Residues: CAHTDREASPLHF.

The chain employs TRBV5-6 and TRBJ2-5; possibly TRBD1 for D (6 bases). Germline-derived CDR1 and CDR2 are SGHDT and YYEEEE. CDR3 size: 13 residues. The V end was cut by 4 bases, the J end by 4 bases, with 11 bases between. CDR3 nucleotide sequence: TGTGCCAGCAGCCCCAGGGGTATAGAGACCCAGTACTTC. It translates to CASSPRGIETQYF.

Here the CDR3 reads CAWSVGTGHGYTF. The CDR3 nucleotides are TGTGCCTGGAGTGTAGGGACAGGGCACGGCTACACCTTC. The chain has TRBV30 and TRBJ1-2; TRBD1 agrees at 9 bases. CDR1 GTSNPN and CDR2 SVGIG come from the germline V gene (reference sequence). V was pared by 0 bases and J by 8 bases, with 4 bases of the junction left unmatched. The CDR3 consists of 13 residues.

The V and J genes are TRBV6-1 and TRBJ1-2, with unresolved D. The V end lost 8 bases, the J end lost 5 bases, and 12 bases lay between the germline ends. Germline V CDR1 and CDR2: MNHNS, SASEGT. The CDR3 consists of 12 residues. The CDR3 DNA reads TGTGCCAGCTGGGAAGATATTTATGGCTACACCTTC. This codes for CASWEDIYGYTF.

This clone was seen only a few times. V is TRBV7-2 and J is TRBJ2-5; a possible D gene is TRBD1 (6 bases). The CDR3 is 13 residues long. Germline V gene sequence: CDR1 SGHTA, CDR2 FQGNSA. Trimming removed 5 bases at V and 3 bases at J, with 10 bases between. The CDR3 loop reads CASSTGHKETQYF. Here the CDR3 DNA reads TGTGCCAGCAGCACGGGACATAAAGAGACCCAGTACTTC.

This chain connects TRBV18 to TRBJ2-7; TRBD2 matches at 10 bases. The CDR3 totals 15 residues. Germline loops: CDR1 KGHSH, CDR2 LQKENI. Trimming at V came to 0 bases and at J to 2 bases, leaving 1 base not matched to a gene. CDR3: CASSPPSGGAYEQYF. In DNA, the CDR3 is TGTGCCAGCTCACCACCGAGCGGGGGGGCCTACGAGCAGTACTTC.

The J gene is TRBJ2-1, the V gene TRBV29-1; the D gene is possibly TRBD2 (5 bases). Germline CDR1 and CDR2: SQVTM and ANQGSEA. CDR3 length: 14 residues. Trimming took 6 bases from V and 0 from J, leaving 12 bases between them. Here the CDR3 reads CSVRSGASYNEQFF. The CDR3 DNA reads as TGCAGCGTCAGAAGCGGAGCCTCCTACAATGAGCAGTTCTTC.

V is TRBV4-1 and J is TRBJ1-2; 9 bases match TRBD1. Germline V gives CDR1 MGHRA, CDR2 YSYEKL. V was pared by 3 bases and J by 8 bases, with 10 bases of the junction left unmatched. The CDR3 is 15 amino acids. CDR3 DNA: TGCGCCAGCAGCCACTATTTACAGGGGGCGAGGGGCTACACCTTC. It encodes CASSHYLQGARGYTF.

V and J are TRBV7-6 and TRBJ2-7, with 7 bases aligning to TRBD1. CDR3 length: 13 amino acids. V gave up 2 bases and J gave up 6 bases; unmatched junction bases: 4. Germline CDR1 is SGHVS and CDR2 is FNYEAQ. The CDR3 is CASSLQGDGEQYF. In DNA form, the CDR3 reads TGTGCCAGCAGCTTACAGGGGGACGGCGAGCAGTACTTC.

The V and J genes are TRBV6-6 and TRBJ1-5; 7 nucleotides line up with TRBD1. There are 15 residues in the CDR3. Trimming took 2 bases from V and 9 from J; bases not matched to a gene: 10. The germline gives CDR1 MNHNY, CDR2 SVGAGI (reference sequence). The DNA for the CDR3 is TGTGCCAGCAGTTACACCCCCCAGGGGGATGGGCCCCAGCATTTT. Encoded protein: CASSYTPQGDGPQHF.